This is a list of T cell receptor beta chains from one sample in a study of T cell responses to AZD1222 COVID-19 vaccine. Assay: immunoSEQ multiplex PCR; the TCRdb copy retains only in-frame clones and omits some. The sample includes 150,000 or so clones, approximately 94% seen only once; the top ten take roughly 5.6%. Sequenced material: peripheral blood, taken 28 days after the second AZD1222 dose. Every receptor here comes from an adult who received the AZD1222 COVID-19 vaccine. Each CDR3 is given without its conserved first and last residue.

TRBV6-1	TRBJ1-2	ASSEDPGYGYT
TRBV7-9	TRBJ1-6	ASSLDSEWSPLH
TRBV2	TRBJ1-2	ASSDGSRGARDYGYT
TRBV19	TRBJ2-1	ASSIGTSPQNEQF
TRBV6-2/TRBV6-3	TRBJ2-7	ASSYSWDRYYEQY
TRBV28	TRBJ1-2	ASRARGNYGYT
TRBV6-5	TRBJ1-1	ASGANRGTEAF
TRBV5-1	TRBJ2-7	ASSLKTGTSYEQY
TRBV7-9	TRBJ2-7	ASSPRQGATYEQY
TRBV28	TRBJ1-5	ASTLLRRNQPQH
TRBV30	TRBJ1-1	AWSEGSPEAF
TRBV19	TRBJ1-6	ASAGQVNNSPLH
TRBV9	TRBJ2-1	ASGDPILLESYNEQF
TRBV6-4	TRBJ2-7	ASSELAGGEYEQY
TRBV6-2/TRBV6-3	TRBJ2-5	ASSQYRVQETQY
TRBV6-5	TRBJ2-7	ASSYFGSGSLYEQY
TRBV4-3	TRBJ2-7	ASSQGSGTGGSREQY
TRBV7-9	TRBJ1-2	ASSSEGDYGYT
TRBV2	TRBJ1-4	ASSPDRYRGEKLF
TRBV4-3	TRBJ2-6	ASSQDRSSGANVLT
TRBV5-1	TRBJ2-3	ASSWRTGKTDTQY
TRBV6-6	TRBJ1-5	ASNSMGQGSNQPQH
TRBV10-2	TRBJ2-1	ASSGRVFNEQF
TRBV19	TRBJ2-5	ASSIRLGPSGETQY
TRBV21-1	TRBJ2-7	ASSKSSTQVGDEQY
TRBV29-1	TRBJ1-1	SVEDPDRDGTEAF
TRBV4-1	TRBJ2-1	ASSQVDIVSYNEQF
TRBV14	TRBJ2-7	ASSQGGGTSRSGQY
TRBV4-1	TRBJ1-4	ASSQRQGGEKLF
TRBV12-3/TRBV12-4	TRBJ1-1	ASSFRENTEAF
TRBV18	TRBJ2-5	ASSRTSGTQETQY
TRBV5-1	TRBJ1-6	ASSSTGGGIGSNSPLH
TRBV28	TRBJ2-3	ASSLRGDTQY
TRBV7-3	TRBJ2-3	ASSLKLAGDTDTQY
TRBV19	TRBJ2-2	ASSIDRGTGELF
TRBV6-2/TRBV6-3	TRBJ2-4	ASSYERVSAKNIQY
TRBV4-1	TRBJ2-7	ASSTPLTRRPVVQY
TRBV11-2	TRBJ1-2	ASSSIQGPLRNYGYT
TRBV27	TRBJ2-5	ASSLFLAGTETQY
TRBV30	TRBJ2-3	AWSVLAVSTDTQY
TRBV3-1/TRBV3-2	TRBJ2-4	ASSQEEGVHNQY
TRBV11-2	TRBJ2-1	ASSWGLAEYNEQF
TRBV19	TRBJ1-2	ASSPVVGNYGYT
TRBV9	TRBJ1-3	ASRPETSGNTIY
TRBV18	TRBJ1-1	ASSANRGKTEAF
TRBV3-1/TRBV3-2	TRBJ2-7	ASSQDRGEQY
TRBV19	TRBJ1-5	ASSIPLNDQPQH
TRBV6-1	TRBJ2-1	ASSERVAGGGNEQF
TRBV7-2	TRBJ1-3	ASSGRDGGGNTIY
TRBV27	TRBJ2-2	ASSLNRVTGELF
TRBV28	TRBJ1-1	ASSPGRLNTEAF
TRBV7-2	TRBJ1-2	ASSLNRGDGYT
TRBV5-1	TRBJ1-1	ASSFDVNTEAF
TRBV9	TRBJ2-2	ASTRSGASGELF
TRBV15	TRBJ2-1	ATSRDTLAGDGEQF
TRBV6-5	TRBJ1-1	ASSYLENTEAF
TRBV7-2	TRBJ1-1	ASSFGPKNTEAF
TRBV6-5	TRBJ1-2	ASSPTRAYGYT
TRBV30	TRBJ2-1	AWSFPGEQF